This TCR beta chain appears in the sequencing data of a study of blood T cell repertoires in COVID-19. Study-level background: In each case, the material was cDNA or gDNA derived from T cells, B-cell-depleted T cells, or PBMCs.

The table came from immunoSEQ multiplex PCR; TCRdb's copy has only in-frame clones and leaves some out. The table lists a few hundred thousand clones, about 90% of them singletons. CDR3 length: 14 residues. Trimming stripped 6 bases from V and 8 bases from J, with 19 bases between. Germline V CDR1 and CDR2: SGHNT, YENEEA. This TCR was sampled from a woman aged 25 to 39 with COVID-19, enrolled during active disease. The J gene is TRBJ1-2, the V gene TRBV11-3; D possibly corresponds to TRBD1 (6 bases). The sample comprised peripheral blood. Here the CDR3 reads CASRLGSRGGGYTF. CDR3 in DNA: TGTGCCAGCAGGCTAGGGAGCAGGGGTGGGGGCTACACCTTC.